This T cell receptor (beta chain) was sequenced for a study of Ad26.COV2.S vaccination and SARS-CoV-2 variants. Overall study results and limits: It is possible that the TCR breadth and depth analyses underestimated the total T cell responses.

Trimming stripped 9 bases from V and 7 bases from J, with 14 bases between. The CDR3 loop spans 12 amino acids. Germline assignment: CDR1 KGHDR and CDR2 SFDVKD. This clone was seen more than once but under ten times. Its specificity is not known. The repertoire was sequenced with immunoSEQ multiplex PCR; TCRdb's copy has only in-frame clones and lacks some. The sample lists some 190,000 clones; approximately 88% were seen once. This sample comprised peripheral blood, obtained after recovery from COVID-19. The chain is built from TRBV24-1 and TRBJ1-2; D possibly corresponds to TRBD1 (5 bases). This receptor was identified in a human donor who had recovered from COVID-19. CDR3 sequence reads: CATSRVEGGYTF. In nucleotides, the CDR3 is TGTGCCACCTCCAGGGTGGAAGGTGGCTACACCTTC.